This T cell receptor (beta chain) was found in a study of T cell repertoires in cytomegalovirus infection (dated by TCRdb to between 2018 and 2020). In the study overall: The peptide stimulations were aimed at well-studied HLA-B-restricted epitopes as well as recently identified HLA-C-restricted CMV epitopes, whose presentation resists viral immunomodulation. The HLA type of each donor mattered for the analysis, because public TCR beta signatures pointed to carriage of CMV infection along with the matching HLA type.

The meaning of the sample's treatment or condition label: in vitro stimulation with specific CMV peptide epitopes to enrich CMV-specific T cells. Beyond this particular receptor, the publication reports: In both this cohort and an independent cohort of over 350 donors, the cumulative frequency of public TCR beta family members distinguished carriers of CMV infection plus the relevant HLA type. In the ex vivo response, HLA-C-restricted CMV-specific TCR beta clonotypes were dominant, and in two of eight donors the single most frequent clonotype came from this HLA-C-restricted group.

About this clonotype itself: Its cognate antigen has yet to be identified. Per-nucleotide qualities are absent, and no much larger clonotype sits a single base away.

For sequencing, an Illumina HiSeq 1500 was employed. TCRdb cleaned the public reads at Q25 with fastp, built clones with MiXCR and kept in-frame beta chains. A single entry per CDR3 protein holds the most common genes and DNA from its merged rows. Here the sample has some 590,000 distinct CDR3 sequences; just under 40% occur a single time. The ten largest clones capture around 48% of the sample. Sequences were derived from cultured PBMCs, sampled from culture after CMV antigen stimulation. This TCR was recovered from a human donor in good health (CMV status not recorded). Some clones in this sample may be carry-over from other donors' samples.

The CDR3 region: CASSSWGLNSPLHF. The sequenced DNA: TGTGCCAGCAGCTCCTGGGGGTTAAATTCACCCCTCCACTTT. This receptor chain uses TRBV7-2 and TRBJ1-6; TRBD1 is a possible D gene, resting on 5 matching bases. CDR1 and CDR2 (SGHTA, FQGNSA) derive from the germline V gene. Between the V and J ends, shortened by 4 bases and 7 bases respectively, the junction contains 11 bases. The CDR3 numbers 14 residues from cysteine through phenylalanine. CDR3 DNA is the only sequence kept; it has 42 bases, read in frame from the first base. The variable domain in full, with residues beyond the CDR3 obtained from the reference TRBV7-2 and TRBJ1-6 genes, is GAGVSQSPSNKVTEKGKDVELRCDPISGHTALYWYRQSLGQGLEFLIYFQGNSAPDKSGLPSDRFSAERTGGSVSTLTIQRTQQEDSAVYLCASSSWGLNSPLHFGNGTRLTVT.